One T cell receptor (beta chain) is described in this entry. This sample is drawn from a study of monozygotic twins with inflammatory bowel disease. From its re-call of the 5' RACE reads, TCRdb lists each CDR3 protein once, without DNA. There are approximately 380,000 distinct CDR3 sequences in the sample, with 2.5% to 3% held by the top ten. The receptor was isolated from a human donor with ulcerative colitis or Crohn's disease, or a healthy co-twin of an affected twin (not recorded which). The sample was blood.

The CDR3 loop is CASSQPPGTGDHEQYF. The chain employs TRBV4-2 and TRBJ2-7; absent DNA, TCRdb's TRBD1 call cannot be checked. CDR3 length equals 16 residues. Germline values: CDR1 LGHNA, CDR2 YNFKEQ.